These T cell receptor beta chains were read from a single sample in a study of blood T cells in healthy people across ages. TCRdb re-analysed the 5' RACE reads in MiXCR, keeping a single row per CDR3 protein. The sample yields roughly 1.5 million distinct CDR3 sequences, roughly two fifths seen once. The sample was blood. These receptor sequences come from a woman between 18 and 29 years old in good health. Both conserved end residues are part of each CDR3. D genes are given only for firm matches. Part of the rows lack a size; the others show once, few, many or a class for expanded clones.

>.|TRBV12-3/TRBV12-4|.|TRBJ1-4
.
CASSSSGQGYEKLFF
>TRBD1|TRBV12-3/TRBV12-4|.|TRBJ1-6
TGTGCCAGCAGTTGGGGACAGCGGAAGGCACCCCTCCACTTT
CASSWGQRKAPLHF
>.|TRBV12-3/TRBV12-4|.|TRBJ2-7
TGTGCCAGCAGTTTAGGTAGCGGAATTACCTACGAGCAGTACTTC
CASSLGSGITYEQYF
>.|TRBV20-1|.|TRBJ1-2
TGCAGTGCTATCGACTACACCTTC
CSAIDYTF
>.|TRBV25-1|.|TRBJ1-1
TGTGCCAGCAGTGAATTTCTGGGTGGCGCTGAAGCTTTCTTT
CASSEFLGGAEAFF
>.|TRBV2|few|TRBJ2-7
TGTGCCAGCAGTGGTTGGGGGTACAACGAGCAGTACTTC
CASSGWGYNEQYF
>TRBD2|TRBV20-1|few|TRBJ2-5
TGCAGTGCCCTAGCGGGGGAGAGAGAGACCCAGTACTTC
CSALAGERETQYF
>.|TRBV2|.|TRBJ2-6
TGTGCCAGCAGTGTACAGGGATTAGGCTCTGGGGCCAACGTCCTGACTTTC
CASSVQGLGSGANVLTF
>TRBD2|TRBV20-1|few|TRBJ2-3
TGCAGTGCTAGAGAACCAGCGGGAAATAGGGATACGCAGTATTTT
CSAREPAGNRDTQYF
>TRBD2|TRBV20-1|.|TRBJ2-7
TGCAGTGCTAGAGCCCCTAGCGGGGAGGGCTACGAGCAGTACTTC
CSARAPSGEGYEQYF
>TRBD1|TRBV6-2/TRBV6-3|once|TRBJ2-1
TGTGCCAGCCCGACAGGGTTTCGCAATGAGCAGTTCTTC
CASPTGFRNEQFF
>TRBD1|TRBV5-1|few|TRBJ1-2
TGCGCCAGCAGCAAGGCCGGACAGGGAGGCTACACCTTC
CASSKAGQGGYTF
>TRBD2|TRBV5-1|few|TRBJ2-1
TGCGCCAGCAGCCCTCTTGGTTCTAGCGGGTACAATGAGCAGTTCTTC
CASSPLGSSGYNEQFF
>.|TRBV7-6|.|TRBJ1-3
TGTGCCAGCAGCCCACGTCGGGGAAACACCATATATTTT
CASSPRRGNTIYF
>TRBD1|TRBV7-9|.|TRBJ2-3
TGTGCCAGTGTACTAACAGGGGTTACTAGCACAGATACGCAGTATTTT
CASVLTGVTSTDTQYF
>TRBD1|TRBV7-7|.|TRBJ2-1
TGTGCTAGCGGCCCGGACAGGGGCAATGAGCAGTTCTTC
CASGPDRGNEQFF
>.|TRBV6-6|many|TRBJ2-7
TGTGCCAGCAGTTACTTGGGCAGGGTGTACGAGCAGTACTTC
CASSYLGRVYEQYF
>.|TRBV2|.|TRBJ2-5
TGTGCCAGTAGTGAGCAGGGGTTGGGACAAGAGACCCAGTACTTC
CASSEQGLGQETQYF
>.|TRBV6-1|.|TRBJ1-2
TGTGCCAGCAGTGAGCATCAGGGTAAACCGTTTAATGGCTACACCTTC
CASSEHQGKPFNGYTF
>.|TRBV5-6|many|TRBJ1-2
TGTGCCAGCAGTTTGGGGCCAGGTGCTTATGGCTACACCTTC
CASSLGPGAYGYTF
>.|TRBV27|few|TRBJ2-2
TGTGCCAGCAAGACTCTAGCGAACACCGGGGAGCTGTTTTTT
CASKTLANTGELFF
>TRBD2|TRBV28|.|TRBJ2-1
TGTGCCAGCAGCCCTAGCGGGAGGAGGAATGAGCAGTTCTTC
CASSPSGRRNEQFF
>.|TRBV3-1|few|TRBJ1-2
TGTGCCAGCAGCCAAGAAAGGAGAGGACATGGCTACACCTTC
CASSQERRGHGYTF
>.|TRBV5-5|.|TRBJ2-1
TGTGCCAGCAGCTTGGGGGGAAGCTTCACCAATGAGCAGTTCTTC
CASSLGGSFTNEQFF
>.|TRBV10-3|.|TRBJ2-7
TGTGCCACCAGGACTATTGGGTCTTACGAGCAGTACTTC
CATRTIGSYEQYF
>TRBD2|TRBV20-1|few|TRBJ2-7
TGCAGTGCTAGGCGGGAGATGTATGAGCAGTACTTC
CSARREMYEQYF
>TRBD2|TRBV20-1|few|TRBJ2-5
TGCAGTGCTCCTGGACTAGCGGGGGACCAAGAGACCCAGTACTTC
CSAPGLAGDQETQYF
>TRBD1|TRBV4-3|many|TRBJ2-6
TGCGCCAGCAGCCAACTGACAGGGACCGGGGCCAACGTCCTGACTTTC
CASSQLTGTGANVLTF